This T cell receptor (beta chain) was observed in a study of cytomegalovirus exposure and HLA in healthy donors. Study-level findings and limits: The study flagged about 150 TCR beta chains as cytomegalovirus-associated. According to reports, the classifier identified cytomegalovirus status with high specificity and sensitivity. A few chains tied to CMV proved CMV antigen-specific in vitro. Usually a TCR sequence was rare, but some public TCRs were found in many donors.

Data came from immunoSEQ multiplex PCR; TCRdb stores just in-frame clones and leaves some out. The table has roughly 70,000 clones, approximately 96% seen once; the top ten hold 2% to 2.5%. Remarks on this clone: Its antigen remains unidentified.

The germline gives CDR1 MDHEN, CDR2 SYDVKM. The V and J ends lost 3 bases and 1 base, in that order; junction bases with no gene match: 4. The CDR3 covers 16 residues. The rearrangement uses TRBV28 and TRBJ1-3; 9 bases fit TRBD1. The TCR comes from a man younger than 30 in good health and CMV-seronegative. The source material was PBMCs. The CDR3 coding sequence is TGTGCCAGCAGTTTGACAGGGGGGACGTCTGGAAACACCATATATTTT. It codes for CASSLTGGTSGNTIYF.